These T cell receptor beta chains were read from a single sample in a study of blood T cell repertoires in COVID-19. Repertoires were generated with immunoSEQ multiplex PCR, while TCRdb's copy carries only in-frame clones and drops some. The repertoire holds about 70,000 clones, with about 88% as singletons. The sequencing sample was made of peripheral blood. These receptors all stem from a man between 70 and 80 years old with active COVID-19. Each CDR3 is given with its conserved first and last residue. The order of the fields is V gene, CDR3 protein.

v_call: TRBV19
cdr3_aa: CASSIDRPDRGQPQHF

v_call: TRBV5-4
cdr3_aa: CASSPLAGGGVGELFF

v_call: TRBV28
cdr3_aa: CASSPGGTNYGYTF

v_call: TRBV11-3
cdr3_aa: CASSPLAGGPSTDTQYF

v_call: TRBV7-8
cdr3_aa: CASSLAGPTSASTDTQYF

v_call: TRBV11-3
cdr3_aa: CASSLGAQGPLYYNEQFF

v_call: TRBV7-2
cdr3_aa: CASGESGRGGEQFF

v_call: TRBV5-1
cdr3_aa: CASSLGAGFEKLFF

v_call: TRBV7-6
cdr3_aa: CASSPAGGTRREQYF

v_call: TRBV6-5
cdr3_aa: CASSGRGQGDSPLHF

v_call: TRBV11-2
cdr3_aa: CASSLVSAGGQDTQYF

v_call: TRBV18
cdr3_aa: CASSPSAAGGAYEQYF

v_call: TRBV28
cdr3_aa: CASSEAGVIDIQYF

v_call: TRBV5-1
cdr3_aa: CASSPGQTNYGYTF

v_call: TRBV6-1
cdr3_aa: CASSARMTGNSDTQYF

v_call: TRBV4-2
cdr3_aa: CASSQVSGLAGEYNEQFF

v_call: TRBV9
cdr3_aa: CASSVAGLAGGQETQYF

v_call: TRBV21-1
cdr3_aa: CASSKALGGWPKNIQYF

v_call: TRBV28
cdr3_aa: CASSSDRGQGEQYF

v_call: TRBV18
cdr3_aa: CASSRGTGAYEQYF

v_call: TRBV15
cdr3_aa: CATSRDRGLAVTDTQYF

v_call: TRBV18
cdr3_aa: CASSPQGAGQPQHF

v_call: TRBV6-4
cdr3_aa: CASSAFQGLGGELFF

v_call: TRBV7-6
cdr3_aa: CASSFGLREAGRADTQYF

v_call: TRBV7-2
cdr3_aa: CASSTRLAGGLTQYF

v_call: TRBV6-6
cdr3_aa: CASSQRDSFSAYNEQFF

v_call: TRBV18
cdr3_aa: CASSRAAHRGDTQYF

v_call: TRBV6-5
cdr3_aa: CASGGSSNQPQHF

v_call: TRBV11-2
cdr3_aa: CASSPRPGGELFF

v_call: TRBV6-1
cdr3_aa: CASSEAGRGSEKLFF

v_call: TRBV5-6
cdr3_aa: CASSPPGQYSPLHF

v_call: TRBV29-1
cdr3_aa: CSVESPSGSVDEQYF

v_call: TRBV7-2
cdr3_aa: CASKVAATDTQYF

v_call: TRBV19
cdr3_aa: CASSAQKTSGPYNEQFF

v_call: TRBV15
cdr3_aa: CATSSARTVGNTIYF

v_call: TRBV5-1
cdr3_aa: CASSLEGLAGATDTQYF

v_call: TRBV7-2
cdr3_aa: CASSPRGGWDQPQHF

v_call: TRBV7-2
cdr3_aa: CASSLAQMEGGYTF

v_call: TRBV6-6
cdr3_aa: CASSYPGQGSDEQYF

v_call: TRBV14
cdr3_aa: CASSQSEADTQYF

v_call: TRBV10-3
cdr3_aa: CATRLAGGQETQYF

v_call: TRBV5-4
cdr3_aa: CASSLGLAGGRDEQYF

v_call: TRBV14
cdr3_aa: CASSQGAEYQETQYF

v_call: TRBV10-1
cdr3_aa: CASSGGGQQYF

v_call: TRBV10-3
cdr3_aa: CAISESWGGNSGNTIYF

v_call: TRBV4-3
cdr3_aa: CASSQGSSNYGYTF

v_call: TRBV5-1
cdr3_aa: CASSLAGGTGELFF

v_call: TRBV19
cdr3_aa: CASSRGGSLNTEAFF

v_call: TRBV3-1/TRBV3-2
cdr3_aa: CASSQGGVPAGVAYNEQFF

v_call: TRBV27
cdr3_aa: CASSLVRDSNEKLFF

v_call: TRBV4-1
cdr3_aa: CASSPLPKQGLVIHGSYNEQFF

v_call: TRBV28
cdr3_aa: CASSGSVRGYEQYF